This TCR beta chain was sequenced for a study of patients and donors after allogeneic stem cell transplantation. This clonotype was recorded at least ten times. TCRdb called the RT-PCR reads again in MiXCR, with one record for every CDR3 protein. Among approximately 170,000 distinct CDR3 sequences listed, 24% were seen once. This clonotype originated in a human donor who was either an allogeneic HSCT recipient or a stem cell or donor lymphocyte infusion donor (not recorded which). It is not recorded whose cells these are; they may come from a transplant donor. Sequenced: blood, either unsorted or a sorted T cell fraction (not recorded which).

The CDR3 coding sequence is TGTGCCAGCAGTGAATTCGGACAGCCGAACACTGAAGCTTTCTTT. Protein product: CASSEFGQPNTEAFF. V and J are TRBV25-1 and TRBJ1-1; possibly TRBD1 for D (6 bases). V was trimmed by 1 base and J by 1 base, leaving 10 bases between them. In germline, CDR1 is MGHDK, CDR2 SYGVNS. This CDR3 comprises 15 residues.